These 32 T cell receptor beta chains share one sample of origin, sequenced in a study of blood T cell repertoires in COVID-19. Data came from immunoSEQ multiplex PCR; TCRdb stores just in-frame clones and leaves some out. The table records 180,000 or so clones, around 87% of them present only once. Sample: peripheral blood. All receptors come from a young man with acute or convalescent COVID-19.

The genes are TRBV3-1 (or the pseudogene TRBV3-2) and TRBJ2-2, with 8 bases matching TRBD1. Trimming at V came to 0 bases and at J to 7 bases, leaving 4 bases not matched to a gene. From germline, CDR1 is LGHDT and CDR2 YNNKEL (reference sequence). There are 15 residues in the CDR3. CDR3 in amino acids: CASSQEPGGNGELFF. As DNA, the CDR3 is TGTGCCAGCAGCCAAGAACCAGGGGGCAACGGGGAGCTGTTTTTT.

The rearrangement links TRBV5-1 to TRBJ1-2; 7 nucleotides align to TRBD1. Germline V gene lookup returns CDR1 SGHRS and CDR2 YFSETQ. V lost 0 bases and J lost 6; bases outside the gene matches: 2. The CDR3 spans 13 residues. This chain's CDR3 is CASSLDRGNGYTF. In DNA, the CDR3 is TGCGCCAGCAGCTTGGACAGGGGAAATGGCTACACCTTC. The full variable domain, rest sourced from reference TRBV5-1 and TRBJ1-2, is KAGVTQTPRYLIKTRGQQVTLSCSPISGHRSVSWYQQTPGQGLQFLFEYFSETQRNKGNFPGRFSGRQFSNSRSEMNVSTLELGDSALYLCASSLDRGNGYTFGSGTRLTVV.

Turning to this clone: Other DNA sequences in this sample translate to the same CDR3. V usage is TRBV6-1 and J usage is TRBJ1-1, with TRBD1 as a possible D gene (5 bases). This CDR3 has 14 residues. Germline CDR1 and CDR2: MNHNS and SASEGT. The germline V and J ends were trimmed by 2 bases and 2 bases, with 9 bases remaining between them. CDR3 DNA: TGTGCCAGCAGTGAATGGGGGGGAAACACTGAAGCTTTCTTT. Translation gives CASSEWGGNTEAFF.

The CDR3 DNA is TGTGCCAGCACCCCAAGACTAGGATCCTACGAGCAGTACGTC. Translation: CASTPRLGSYEQYV. The genes are TRBV6-5 and TRBJ2-7, with D possibly TRBD2 on 6 matching bases. The CDR3 has 14 amino acids. Trimming took 7 bases from V and 1 from J, leaving 14 bases between them. Germline V CDR1 and CDR2: MNHEY, SVGAGI.

This clone was seen a single time. The rearrangement links TRBV10-3 to TRBJ1-2, with 8 positions matching TRBD1. V shed 6 bases, J shed 0 bases, and the junction held 3 bases outside the gene matches. The CDR3 has 14 residues. CDR1 and CDR2 (germline): ENHRY, SYGVKD. CDR3 bases: TGTGCCATCAGGGACAGGGAAGCTAACTATGGCTACACCTTC. Translation gives CAIRDREANYGYTF.

This chain uses TRBV6-1 with TRBJ1-2; D is uncertain. There are 15 residues in the CDR3. V lost 3 bases, J lost 3 bases, and 14 bases lay in between. Germline CDR1 and CDR2: MNHNS and SASEGT. CDR3: CASSDIGEAHYGYTF. The CDR3 DNA follows: TGTGCCAGCAGTGATATTGGTGAGGCACACTATGGCTACACCTTC.

This chain uses TRBV2 with TRBJ2-3; 11 nucleotides line up with TRBD2. This CDR3 has 15 amino acids. After removal of 6 bases from V and 5 bases from J, the junction contained 7 bases not matched to a gene. The germline CDR1 and CDR2 sequences are SNHLY and FYNNEI. This chain's CDR3 is CASSSLAGAVDTQYF. The CDR3 DNA reads TGTGCCAGCAGCTCACTAGCGGGGGCTGTAGATACGCAGTATTTT.

This clone was recorded once. This chain joins TRBV4-1 and TRBJ2-6; TRBD2 is a possible D gene (5 bases). The CDR3 loop spans 18 amino acids. Germline V gives CDR1 MGHRA, CDR2 YSYEKL. V lost 0 bases and J 4 bases, leaving 16 bases between the germline ends. DNA for the CDR3: TGCGCCAGCAGCCAAGAAGTCGGGGTCGTGGGCGGGGCCAACGTCCTGACTTTC. This translates into CASSQEVGVVGGANVLTF.

This chain joins TRBV5-1 and TRBJ1-1, with D tentatively TRBD1 (6 bases). Trimming took off 4 bases at V and 0 bases at J, with 16 bases between the two ends. The germline V gene has CDR1 SGHRS and CDR2 YFSETQ. The CDR3 runs to 16 residues. CDR3: CASSPAGAAVNTEAFF. Written as DNA, the CDR3 is TGCGCCAGCAGCCCGGCGGGGGCCGCGGTGAACACTGAAGCTTTCTTT.

The chain carries TRBV9 and TRBJ2-7, with TRBD2 matching over 14 bases. This CDR3 contains 17 residues. With 4 bases clipped from V and 6 bases from J, the junction kept 12 bases outside the gene matches. The germline gives CDR1 SGDLS, CDR2 YYNGEE. This chain's CDR3 is CASSPGLAGVPLREQYF. In DNA, the CDR3 is TGTGCCAGCAGCCCGGGACTAGCGGGGGTTCCACTACGCGAGCAGTACTTC.

The chain joins TRBV7-9 to TRBJ1-1, with 9 bases fitting TRBD1. Trimming at V came to 1 base and at J to 9 bases, leaving 9 bases not matched to a gene. CDR3 length equals 15 residues. From germline, CDR1 is SEHNR and CDR2 FQNEAQ (reference sequence). CDR3 sequence reads: CASSLEDRGYFQAFF. The DNA of the CDR3 is TGTGCCAGCAGCTTAGAAGACAGGGGGTATTTTCAAGCTTTCTTT.

The V call is TRBV15, the J call TRBJ2-3, with a tentative D call TRBD2 (6 bases). The length of the CDR3 is 15 residues. CDR1 is LNHNV and CDR2 is YYDKDF in the germline V gene (reference sequence). Trimming stripped 0 bases from V and 4 bases from J, with 11 bases between. CDR3 DNA: TGTGCCACCAGCAGAGATCAGGAGGGTTCAGATACGCAGTATTTT. Translation: CATSRDQEGSDTQYF.

J is TRBJ1-1 and V is TRBV18, with TRBD1 matching 11 bases. The CDR3 length is 16 residues. In germline, CDR1 is KGHSH, CDR2 LQKENI. Germline trimming cut 3 bases from V and 2 bases from J; bases unmatched to any gene: 5. The CDR3 sequence is CASSPGTGGLNTEAFF. Here the CDR3 DNA reads TGTGCCAGCTCACCCGGGACAGGGGGACTAAACACTGAAGCTTTCTTT. Variable domain in full (rest from reference TRBV18 and TRBJ1-1): NAGVMQNPRHLVRRRGQEARLRCSPMKGHSHVYWYRQLPEEGLKFMVYLQKENIIDESGMPKERFSAEFPKEGPSILRIQQVVRGDSAAYFCASSPGTGGLNTEAFFGQGTRLTVV.

The V call is TRBV29-1, the J call TRBJ2-2; 8 nucleotides match TRBD2. J lost 8 bases, V lost 4 bases, and 9 bases had no gene match. The germline gives CDR1 SQVTM, CDR2 ANQGSEA. The CDR3 spans 14 residues. The DNA for the CDR3 is TGCAGCGTTGTGCGCAGCGGGGGAGGGGGGGAGCTGTTTTTT. It is translated as CSVVRSGGGGELFF.

This clone has a single count. The chain is built from TRBV7-2 and TRBJ2-3, with 10 bases that match TRBD2. V shed 5 bases and J 6 bases; nucleotides not matched to a gene: 11. CDR1 SGHTA and CDR2 FQGNSA come from the germline V gene. This CDR3 spans 16 amino acids. Written as DNA, the CDR3 is TGTGCCAGCAGCCCCTGGGGAGCGGGGGGGCTCGATACGCAGTATTTT. This encodes CASSPWGAGGLDTQYF.

This chain joins TRBV6-1 and TRBJ1-6; D unclear. V dropped 2 bases and J dropped 10 bases, with 9 bases sitting between them. Germline V gene sequence: CDR1 MNHNS, CDR2 SASEGT. The CDR3 consists of 13 residues. The CDR3 region is CASSEWPESPLHF. CDR3 nucleotides: TGTGCCAGCAGTGAATGGCCAGAATCACCCCTCCACTTT.

The chain is built from TRBV5-1 and TRBJ1-1, with D hard to call. This CDR3 has 13 residues. Germline assignment: CDR1 SGHRS and CDR2 YFSETQ. Trimming took 5 bases from V and 1 from J, leaving 9 bases between them. Here the CDR3 DNA reads TGCGCCAGCAGTCAAACAGCGAACACTGAAGCTTTCTTT. This gives the protein CASSQTANTEAFF.

The V gene is TRBV10-1, the J gene TRBJ1-1; no definite D call. Germline-derived CDR1 and CDR2 are WNHNN and SYGVQD (reference sequence). Trimming took 0 bases from V and 5 from J, leaving 10 bases between them. The CDR3 runs to 14 residues. CDR3 region: CASSESVFGTEAFF. The CDR3 bases are TGCGCCAGCAGTGAGTCGGTCTTCGGGACTGAAGCTTTCTTT.

The J gene is TRBJ2-3, the V gene TRBV4-1; D perhaps matches TRBD1 (7 bases). This CDR3 has 18 amino acids. With 4 bases removed from V and 2 bases from J, the gap between germline ends came to 22 bases. Germline CDR1 MGHRA, CDR2 YSYEKL. The CDR3 protein is CASSRQTGGTVNTDTQYF. CDR3 nucleotide sequence: TGCGCCAGCAGCCGCCAAACAGGAGGGACAGTAAACACAGATACGCAGTATTTT.

V is TRBV5-1 and J is TRBJ2-7; 7 positions match TRBD1. Germline V gives CDR1 SGHRS, CDR2 YFSETQ. The CDR3 covers 14 residues. The junction had 7 bases not matched to a gene; V was cut back by 4 bases and J by 3 bases. CDR3 residues: CASSPAGGDYEQYF. The CDR3 DNA sequence: TGCGCCAGCAGCCCAGCAGGGGGAGACTACGAGCAGTACTTC.

The CDR3 nucleotides are TGTGCCAGCTCACCTAGGACAGGGGAGAATGAAAAACTGTTTTTT. This sequence encodes CASSPRTGENEKLFF. The V call is TRBV18, the J call TRBJ1-4; 9 positions agree with TRBD1. V was pared by 3 bases and J by 5 bases, with 4 bases of the junction left unmatched. The CDR3 runs 15 residues. Germline lookup yields CDR1 KGHSH and CDR2 LQKENI.

V and J are TRBV6-5 and TRBJ1-5, with a weak D call TRBD1 (5 bases). Trimming cost V 4 bases and J 3 bases, with 13 bases left between them. CDR1 MNHEY and CDR2 SVGAGI come from the germline V gene. The CDR3 totals 15 residues. CDR3 nucleotide sequence: TGTGCCAGCAGTTCCCTTCAGGGAATCAATCAGCCCCAGCATTTT. It yields the protein CASSSLQGINQPQHF.

This chain joins TRBV2 and TRBJ1-2; D unresolved. The CDR3 has 15 residues. The germline V gene encodes CDR1 SNHLY and CDR2 FYNNEI. The ends were cut back, 2 bases at V and 0 bases at J, with 10 bases in the middle. In DNA form, the CDR3 reads TGTGCCAGCAGTGAACCCTACTATACTAACTATGGCTACACCTTC. This gives the protein CASSEPYYTNYGYTF. Filled out from reference TRBV2 and TRBJ1-2, the complete variable domain reads EPEVTQTPSHQVTQMGQEVILRCVPISNHLYFYWYRQILGQKVEFLVSFYNNEISEKSEIFDDQFSVERPDGSNFTLKIRSTKLEDSAMYFCASSEPYYTNYGYTFGSGTRLTVV.

This clone was recorded once. The rearrangement joins TRBV4-1 to TRBJ1-3, with a weak D call TRBD1 (6 bases). The V end was cut by 6 bases, the J end by 0 bases, with 12 bases between. This CDR3 comprises 15 residues. The germline CDR1 and CDR2 sequences are MGHRA and YSYEKL. CDR3 sequence: CASRTQGISGNTIYF. Here the CDR3 DNA reads TGCGCCAGCAGAACACAGGGAATCTCTGGAAACACCATATATTTT.

The chain carries TRBV27 and TRBJ1-2; 8 nucleotides agree with TRBD1. V lost 4 bases and J lost 4; bases outside the gene matches: 5. The germline V gene has CDR1 MNHEY and CDR2 SMNVEV (reference sequence). The CDR3 has 14 residues. CDR3: CASSSGTGVYGYTF. The CDR3 nucleotides are TGTGCCAGCAGTTCCGGGACAGGTGTCTATGGCTACACCTTC.

In this sample, this clone turned up a few times. V is TRBV3-1 (or the pseudogene TRBV3-2) and J is TRBJ2-1; TRBD1 agrees at 7 bases. CDR3 length equals 14 residues. Trimming cost V 0 bases and J 10 bases; bases outside gene matches: 6. CDR1 and CDR2 (germline): LGHDT, YNNKEL (reference sequence). The CDR3 region has the DNA TGTGCCAGCAGCCAAGAAGATAGGGGGCGCGAGCAGTTCTTC. This gives the protein CASSQEDRGREQFF.

The rearrangement links TRBV18 to TRBJ1-4; D not certain. Per germline, CDR1 KGHSH and CDR2 LQKENI. The ends were cut back, 2 bases at V and 5 bases at J, with 9 bases in the middle. The CDR3 runs to 14 residues. CDR3 in DNA: TGTGCCAGCTCACCAGCGGCCCGGAATGAAAAACTGTTTTTT. Protein: CASSPAARNEKLFF. Full variable domain (outside the CDR3, taken from reference TRBV18 and TRBJ1-4): NAGVMQNPRHLVRRRGQEARLRCSPMKGHSHVYWYRQLPEEGLKFMVYLQKENIIDESGMPKERFSAEFPKEGPSILRIQQVVRGDSAAYFCASSPAARNEKLFFGSGTQLSVL.

This rearrangement joins TRBV5-8 to TRBJ2-5; D is perhaps TRBD1 (5 bases). Deletions cut 2 bases from V and 1 base from J, with 9 bases between. The CDR3 sequence is 14 residues long. The V gene's germline CDR1 is SGHTS and CDR2 YDEGEE. The CDR3 DNA reads as TGTGCCAGCAGCTTTTCAGGGCTCCAAGAGACCCAGTACTTC. Its protein product is CASSFSGLQETQYF.

The rearrangement joins TRBV19 to TRBJ1-5, with 7 bases aligning to TRBD1. The CDR3 consists of 15 residues. In germline, CDR1 is LNHDA, CDR2 SQIVND (reference sequence). Trimming removed 6 bases from V and 7 bases from J; junction bases left unmatched: 12. Here the CDR3 DNA reads TGTGCCAGTAGCGAAAGGGACAGAGCAAGGCAGCCCCAGCATTTT. This encodes CASSERDRARQPQHF.

This chain uses TRBV7-8 with TRBJ2-1, with 10 bases matching TRBD1. With 5 bases clipped from V and 9 bases from J, the junction kept 10 bases outside the gene matches. The CDR3 is made up of 15 amino acids. The germline V gene has CDR1 SGHVS and CDR2 FQNEAQ. CDR3 amino acids: CASSRDRGRRSEQFF. CDR3 in DNA: TGTGCCAGCAGCCGAGACAGGGGGCGACGAAGTGAGCAGTTCTTC.

The chain recombines TRBV3-1 (or the pseudogene TRBV3-2) with TRBJ2-3; 9 bases map to TRBD2. This CDR3 region has 15 residues. The trim removed 4 bases at V and 2 bases at J, leaving 4 bases unmatched. The germline gives CDR1 LGHDT, CDR2 YNNKEL (reference sequence). The CDR3 here is CASSLAGASTDTQYF. Written as DNA, the CDR3 is TGTGCCAGCAGCCTAGCGGGGGCTTCCACAGATACGCAGTATTTT.

The chain is built from TRBV20-1 and TRBJ2-3, with D tentatively TRBD2 (5 bases). This CDR3 spans 15 amino acids. The V end lost 3 bases, the J end lost 0 bases, and 13 bases lay between the germline ends. Germline assignment: CDR1 DFQATT and CDR2 SNEGSKA (reference sequence). The CDR3 region is CSASLDRGSTDTQYF. CDR3 coding DNA: TGCAGTGCTAGTCTGGACCGGGGAAGCACAGATACGCAGTATTTT.